The rows below give T cell receptor beta chains drawn from one sample of a study of blood T cell repertoires in COVID-19. The method was immunoSEQ multiplex PCR; TCRdb's version includes in-frame clones alone and lacks a portion of them. The sample shows about 110,000 clones, about four fifths of them seen only once. Sequencing used peripheral blood. The receptors originated from a woman between 65 and 79 years old with acute or convalescent COVID-19. Both conserved end residues are part of each CDR3. Fields, in order: clone size, V gene, J gene, D gene, CDR3 DNA, CDR3 protein. The D gene is left open where the match is weak. The size field is filled for only some rows; it gives once, few, many or a size class.

>-|TRBV6-2/TRBV6-3|TRBJ2-1|-
TGTGCCAGCAGTTACTTAGCTAGATCATCCTACAATGAGCAGTTCTTC
CASSYLARSSYNEQFF
>-|TRBV6-1|TRBJ2-5|-
TGTGCCAGCAGTGAAGCGGGAGGTTATCAAGAGACCCAGTACTTC
CASSEAGGYQETQYF
>-|TRBV7-9|TRBJ1-5|-
TGTGCCAGCAGCGGAGGCATCCGGGGGTCTTCCTTGGAGGAGCCCCAGCATTTT
CASSGGIRGSSLEEPQHF
>once|TRBV7-9|TRBJ1-1|TRBD1
TGTGCCAGCAGCACATACAGGGGGCTGAACACTGAAGCTTTCTTT
CASSTYRGLNTEAFF
>-|TRBV19|TRBJ2-3|TRBD2
TGTGCCAGTAGACTAGCGGGGGATACGCAGTATTTT
CASRLAGDTQYF
>-|TRBV20-1|TRBJ2-7|TRBD2
TGCAGTGCTAGTTCGGGACTAGCGGGGGGCGACGAGCAGTACTTC
CSASSGLAGGDEQYF
>-|TRBV6-2/TRBV6-3|TRBJ2-7|TRBD2
TGTGCCAGCAGTTACTCGACTAGCGGGAGCGCTTGGTTCTACGAGCAGTACTTC
CASSYSTSGSAWFYEQYF
>-|TRBV5-1|TRBJ1-1|TRBD1
TGCGCCAGCAGCTCATCGGGACAGGGTGCCGAAGCTTTCTTT
CASSSSGQGAEAFF
>once|TRBV27|TRBJ2-3|-
TGTGCCAGCAGTTTGAGTTTTGGACAATCAGATACGCAGTATTTT
CASSLSFGQSDTQYF
>once|TRBV6-5|TRBJ2-7|-
TGTGCCAGCCTACGACTCCGCTACGAGCAGTACTTC
CASLRLRYEQYF
>-|TRBV10-3|TRBJ2-7|TRBD2
TGTGCCATCAGTGTTACTAGCGGGAGCACCCACGAGCAGTACTTC
CAISVTSGSTHEQYF
>-|TRBV19|TRBJ1-3|TRBD1
TGTGCCAGTAGTTCTACAGGGGGCTCTGGAAACACCATATATTTT
CASSSTGGSGNTIYF
>-|TRBV6-2/TRBV6-3|TRBJ1-2|TRBD1
TGTGCCAGCAGTTACTTGGGGACAGGGGACTATGGCTACACCTTC
CASSYLGTGDYGYTF
>-|TRBV4-2|TRBJ2-1|TRBD2
TGTGCCAGCGCGGGAGCGGGAGGGCCTTATAGCTCCTACAATGAGCAGTTCTTC
CASAGAGGPYSSYNEQFF
>-|TRBV5-1|TRBJ2-2|TRBD2
TGCGCCAGCAGCTTGGCTAGCGGGAGTGGGACCGGGGAGCTGTTTTTT
CASSLASGSGTGELFF
>-|TRBV5-1|TRBJ1-2|TRBD1
TGCGCCAGCAGGATGGAGGGGACAGCGTATGGCTACACCTTC
CASRMEGTAYGYTF
>-|TRBV15|TRBJ1-1|-
TGTGCCACCAGCAGAGATTGGGCCGGAGGGGTTGGCACTGAAGCTTTCTTT
CATSRDWAGGVGTEAFF
>once|TRBV12-5|TRBJ2-5|TRBD1
TGTGCTAGTGGTTTGGTACAGAGGACAGGCCAAGAGACCCAGTACTTC
CASGLVQRTGQETQYF
>once|TRBV28|TRBJ2-5|TRBD2
TGTGCCAGCAGTTTAGGGCCACTAGCGAGACACGGGGAGACCCAGTACTTC
CASSLGPLARHGETQYF
>-|TRBV24-1|TRBJ2-3|-
TGTGCCACCAGTGATTTGAGGCAGGGGAGGGGCACAGATACGCAGTATTTT
CATSDLRQGRGTDTQYF
>-|TRBV30|TRBJ1-5|-
TGTGCCTGGAGTGTGGGGGGGGATGGTAATCAGCCCCAGCATTTT
CAWSVGGDGNQPQHF
>-|TRBV2|TRBJ1-5|-
TGTGCCAGCAGTGAGCAGGGGCCTCAGCCCCAGCATTTT
CASSEQGPQPQHF
>-|TRBV5-6|TRBJ2-6|TRBD2
TGTGCCAGCAGCTTTGTGCTAGCGGGGTTCTCTGGGGCCAACGTCCTGACTTTC
CASSFVLAGFSGANVLTF
>-|TRBV4-1|TRBJ2-3|TRBD2
TGCGCCAGCAGCCAAGAAAAGGGACTAGCGGGAGGGACAGATACGCAGTATTTT
CASSQEKGLAGGTDTQYF
>-|TRBV19|TRBJ1-5|-
TGTGCCAGTAGTATTTTGCGGGGGGCGGATGGGCAGCCCCAGCATTTT
CASSILRGADGQPQHF
>-|TRBV12-3/TRBV12-4|TRBJ1-1|-
TGTGCCAGCAGACGCCCAGGGTACACTGAAGCTTTCTTT
CASRRPGYTEAFF
>-|TRBV28|TRBJ1-2|TRBD1
TGTGCCAGCAGGCTACACGGGACAGGGACTAACTATGGCTACACCTTC
CASRLHGTGTNYGYTF
>-|TRBV5-1|TRBJ1-2|TRBD1
TGCGCCAGCAGCTTGGAGGGGGCGAGTTGGGGCTACACCTTC
CASSLEGASWGYTF
>-|TRBV19|TRBJ1-1|-
TGTGCCAGTAGTATGCAGGGTAATAAGAACACTGAAGCTTTCTTT
CASSMQGNKNTEAFF
>-|TRBV7-2|TRBJ2-7|TRBD2
TGTGCCAGCAGCTTAGCAGCGGGGGGCTACGAGCAGTACTTC
CASSLAAGGYEQYF
>-|TRBV28|TRBJ1-6|TRBD1
TGTGCCAGCCGGATACCGGGACAGGGCGTCAATTCACCCCTCCACTTT
CASRIPGQGVNSPLHF
>-|TRBV5-3|TRBJ1-2|-
TGTGCCAGAAGCTTGTCAGGGCACTATGGCTACACCTTC
CARSLSGHYGYTF
>once|TRBV5-1|TRBJ1-2|-
TGCGCCAGCAGCTTGGCGTCAGGGGCGGATGGCTACACCTTC
CASSLASGADGYTF
>-|TRBV11-3|TRBJ2-5|-
TGTGCCAGCAGCCCCGGGAGTTTGGAGCCTCAGTACTTC
CASSPGSLEPQYF
>once|TRBV3-1/TRBV3-2|TRBJ1-5|-
TGTGCCAGCAGCCCGACAGGAGATAGCAATCAGCCCCAGCATTTT
CASSPTGDSNQPQHF
>-|TRBV5-1|TRBJ2-7|TRBD1
TGCGCCAGCAGCTTGGGGGATGGGACAGGCGCCTACGAGCAGTACTTC
CASSLGDGTGAYEQYF
>-|TRBV27|TRBJ1-2|-
TGTGCCAGCAGTCCAGGGTGGGGCTACACCTTC
CASSPGWGYTF
>-|TRBV9|TRBJ2-2|TRBD2
TGTGCCAGCAGCACGCGACTAGCGGGAGAGGGGACCGGGGAGCTGTTTTTT
CASSTRLAGEGTGELFF
>-|TRBV6-5|TRBJ2-2|-
TGTGCCAGCAGTCTAAGAGGAGGGGAGCTGTTTTTT
CASSLRGGELFF
>-|TRBV6-6|TRBJ2-5|-
TGTGCCAGCACCCCCGGGACTTCTCAAGAGACCCAGTACTTC
CASTPGTSQETQYF
>-|TRBV29-1|TRBJ1-2|TRBD1
TGCAGCTCCGGACAGGGGCCGGACTATGGCTACACCTTC
CSSGQGPDYGYTF
>-|TRBV19|TRBJ2-3|-
TGTGCCAGTAGTATCACGGTGAACACAGATACGCAGTATTTT
CASSITVNTDTQYF
>-|TRBV27|TRBJ1-6|-
TGTGCCAGCAGTGTGGGGCCCGATAATTATAATTCACCCCTCCACTTT
CASSVGPDNYNSPLHF
>-|TRBV6-6|TRBJ1-5|TRBD1
TGTGCCAGCAGTCGCCTCAGGGGGTGGGAAGCCAATCAGCCCCAGCATTTT
CASSRLRGWEANQPQHF
>-|TRBV2|TRBJ2-5|-
TGTGCCGGGGCGAGTGTAGAGACCCAGTACTTC
CAGASVETQYF
>-|TRBV18|TRBJ1-5|-
TGTGCCAGCTCACCGACACCCGATCAGCCCCAGCATTTT
CASSPTPDQPQHF
>-|TRBV3-1/TRBV3-2|TRBJ1-2|-
TGTGCCAGCAGCCAAGGGCAATATGGCTACACCTTC
CASSQGQYGYTF
>-|TRBV7-7|TRBJ2-5|TRBD1
TGTGCCAGCAGCCCAGGGACAGACCAAGAGACCCAGTACTTC
CASSPGTDQETQYF
>-|TRBV5-1|TRBJ2-6|TRBD1
TGCGCCAGCAGCTACTCGGGACAGGGCTCTGGGGCCAACGTCCTGACTTTC
CASSYSGQGSGANVLTF
>-|TRBV7-9|TRBJ1-1|-
TGTGCCAGCAGCGTACTCTCCAGGGACACTGAAGCTTTCTTT
CASSVLSRDTEAFF
>-|TRBV19|TRBJ2-6|TRBD1
TGTGCCAGCCGCGCCGGGACAGGGGGCGCGGAAGGGGCCAACGTCCTGACTTTC
CASRAGTGGAEGANVLTF
>-|TRBV24-1|TRBJ1-2|-
TGTGCCACCAGCGACAATGCCCCCGGGACTTCCCTCTATGGCTACACCTTC
CATSDNAPGTSLYGYTF